This T cell receptor (beta chain) was recovered during a study of blood T cell repertoires in COVID-19. Study overall: There were acute and convalescent COVID-19 samples, and they came from the United States, Italy and Spain. The analysed material was cDNA or gDNA that came from T cells, B-cell-depleted T cells, or PBMCs.

Per the original methods: Estimation of nucleated cell counts relied on the amplification of reference gene primers. Clones were sequenced by immunoSEQ multiplex PCR, and TCRdb holds only the in-frame ones, with some missing. D and trimming were read from the DNA, whereas the V and J calls and clone size are those reported in that table. This sample carries 150,000 to 200,000 clones, around four fifths of them seen once, and the ten largest clones take 2.5% to 3%. The germline CDR1 and CDR2 sequences are GTSNPN and SVGIG (reference sequence). The CDR3 is made up of 14 amino acids. The V and J ends lost 4 bases and 7 bases respectively, with 19 bases between them.

Sequences were obtained from peripheral blood. The genes are TRBV30 and TRBJ1-2, with D perhaps matching TRBD1 (5 bases). The clonotype was recovered from a woman of 80 years or more with active or convalescent COVID-19. CDR3 region: CAWNLLTGGGGYTF. CDR3 nucleotides: TGTGCCTGGAACCTTCTCACAGGCGGGGGTGGCTACACCTTC.